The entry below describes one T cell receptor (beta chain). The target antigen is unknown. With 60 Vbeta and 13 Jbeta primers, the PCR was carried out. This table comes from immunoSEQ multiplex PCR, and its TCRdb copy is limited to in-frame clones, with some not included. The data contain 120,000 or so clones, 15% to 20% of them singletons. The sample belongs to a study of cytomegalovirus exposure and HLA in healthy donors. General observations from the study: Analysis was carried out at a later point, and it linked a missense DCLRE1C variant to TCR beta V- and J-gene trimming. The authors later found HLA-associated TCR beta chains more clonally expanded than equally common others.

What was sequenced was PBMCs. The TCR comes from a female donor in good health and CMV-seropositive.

As DNA, the CDR3 is TGTGCCAGTAGTATAACGTGGGACAGGGTCAACTATGGCTACACCTTC. Its protein product is CASSITWDRVNYGYTF. The chain combines TRBV19 with TRBJ1-2; 9 bases are shared with TRBD1. The length of the CDR3 is 16 residues. Germline CDR1 is LNHDA and CDR2 is SQIVND (reference sequence). V lost 2 bases to trimming and J lost 2 bases; unmatched junction nucleotides: 6.